The rows below give T cell receptor beta chains drawn from one sample of a study of long-term antiretroviral therapy in people with HIV. Assay used: immunoSEQ multiplex PCR; TCRdb lists only in-frame clones, some missing. This sample carries 20,000 to 30,000 clones, about 86% of them seen once, and the ten largest clones take roughly 5.5%. The sequencing here drew on unsorted PBMCs, taken 3 years after starting antiretroviral therapy. The receptor source for this set is a man aged 18 to 30 with HIV. Each CDR3 is given with its conserved first and last residue. The D gene is left open where the match is weak. Only part of the rows carry a size: once, few, many, or a class if the clone is expanded.

V: TRBV4-1
J: TRBJ2-5
size: NA
D: NA
DNA: TGCGCCAGCAGCCAAGCGAGCGAGGACCAGTACTTC
CDR3: CASSQASEDQYF

V: TRBV28
J: TRBJ1-3
size: NA
D: NA
DNA: TGTGCCAGCAGTATCCCAACCGGCTCTGGAAACACCATATATTTT
CDR3: CASSIPTGSGNTIYF

V: TRBV4-2
J: TRBJ2-3
size: NA
D: TRBD2
DNA: TGTGCCAGCAGCCAAAGGACTAGCGGGGGGGCAGATACGCAGTATTTT
CDR3: CASSQRTSGGADTQYF

V: TRBV5-1
J: TRBJ2-6
size: NA
D: NA
DNA: TGCGCCAGCATGGGGGCGCCTGGGGCCAACGTCCTGACTTTC
CDR3: CASMGAPGANVLTF

V: TRBV27
J: TRBJ2-3
size: NA
D: TRBD2
DNA: TGTGCCAGCACCAAAGTAGGAGAGGCGGGGGGGCCGTATACGCAGTATTTT
CDR3: CASTKVGEAGGPYTQYF

V: TRBV28
J: TRBJ2-7
size: NA
D: TRBD1
DNA: TGTGCCAGCAGTTTGTCTCCGGGACAGGGGGCGACCTACGAGCAGTACTTC
CDR3: CASSLSPGQGATYEQYF

V: TRBV4-2
J: TRBJ2-3
size: once
D: NA
DNA: TGTGCCAGCAGCCCTCTAATTGCGGTCCTCACAGATACGCAGTATTTT
CDR3: CASSPLIAVLTDTQYF

V: TRBV5-1
J: TRBJ1-4
size: NA
D: NA
DNA: TGCGCCAGCAGCTTGGACACAGGGAACAACCTGGGAAAACTGTTTTTT
CDR3: CASSLDTGNNLGKLFF

V: TRBV27
J: TRBJ1-5
size: NA
D: NA
DNA: TGTGCCAGCAGTTTAGGAGTATCCAATCAGCCCCAGCATTTT
CDR3: CASSLGVSNQPQHF

V: TRBV6-5
J: TRBJ1-5
size: NA
D: TRBD1
DNA: TGTGCCAGCACCCCGACAGGGGGCCAGCCCCAGCATTTT
CDR3: CASTPTGGQPQHF

V: TRBV29-1
J: TRBJ1-6
size: NA
D: NA
DNA: TGCAGCGTTCAAAAGGACTATAATTCACCCCTCCACTTT
CDR3: CSVQKDYNSPLHF

V: TRBV29-1
J: TRBJ1-2
size: NA
D: TRBD1
DNA: TGCAGCGCCTTGGGACAGGGATTTGGCTACACCTTC
CDR3: CSALGQGFGYTF

V: TRBV18
J: TRBJ2-3
size: NA
D: TRBD1
DNA: TGTGCCAGCTCACCTTTCAGGGACAGGGGGGCAGATACGCAGTATTTT
CDR3: CASSPFRDRGADTQYF

V: TRBV5-1
J: TRBJ1-6
size: NA
D: TRBD1
DNA: TGCGCCAGCAGCATGAGCCGGGACAGCTCCTATAATTCACCCCTCCACTTT
CDR3: CASSMSRDSSYNSPLHF

V: TRBV7-9
J: TRBJ2-1
size: NA
D: NA
DNA: TGTGCCAGCAGTTCACTAAACAATGAGCAGTTCTTC
CDR3: CASSSLNNEQFF

V: TRBV6-5
J: TRBJ2-3
size: NA
D: NA
DNA: TGTGCCAGCAGCTCCGCTACAGGGATCACAGATACGCAGTATTTT
CDR3: CASSSATGITDTQYF

V: TRBV5-1
J: TRBJ1-1
size: NA
D: NA
DNA: TGCGCCAGCAGCTCGACCTATTTCGGTAACACTGAAGCTTTCTTT
CDR3: CASSSTYFGNTEAFF

V: TRBV29-1
J: TRBJ2-3
size: NA
D: TRBD2
DNA: TGCAGCGTGGGGACTAGCGGGGGGGGAGCAGGAGATACGCAGTATTTT
CDR3: CSVGTSGGGAGDTQYF

V: TRBV19
J: TRBJ2-3
size: NA
D: NA
DNA: TGTGCCAGTACCCAAACGGGCCCAGATACGCAGTATTTT
CDR3: CASTQTGPDTQYF

V: TRBV30
J: TRBJ2-1
size: NA
D: NA
DNA: TGTGCCTGGGGAGTACACGGACTATACAATGAGCAGTTCTTC
CDR3: CAWGVHGLYNEQFF